One sample yielded the 29 T cell receptor beta chains listed below, sequenced in a study of T cell changes during pregnancy in multiple sclerosis. Here immunoSEQ multiplex PCR was the method, and the copy in TCRdb shows in-frame clones only, minus some. The table has 98,000 or so clones, around 93% seen once. The material was peripheral blood, obtained after pregnancy. Receptor source: a female donor with multiple sclerosis, enrolled in a pregnancy study.

The rearrangement uses TRBV2 and TRBJ1-3, with D hard to call. Looked up from germline, CDR1 is SNHLY and CDR2 is FYNNEI. The V and J ends lost 2 bases and 1 base respectively, with 12 bases between them. CDR3 length equals 16 residues. CDR3 in DNA: TGTGCCAGCAGTGAAAGGCGGGCGCTGTCTGGAAACACCATATATTTT. Translating it yields CASSERRALSGNTIYF.

This clone showed up just once. The gene calls are TRBV2 and TRBJ2-2; maybe TRBD1 (6 bases). Germline assignment: CDR1 SNHLY and CDR2 FYNNEI. V lost 9 bases to trimming and J lost 1 base, with 15 bases between them. There are 15 residues in the CDR3. The CDR3 DNA is TGTGCCAGTTCTCCCGTGGGACAGAACACCGGGGAGCTGTTTTTT. Residues: CASSPVGQNTGELFF.

This clone has only one observation. The rearrangement joins TRBV27 to TRBJ2-2; D might be TRBD1 (6 bases). The CDR3 sequence is 15 residues long. The V gene's germline CDR1 is MNHEY and CDR2 SMNVEV (reference sequence). V was trimmed by 2 bases and J by 3 bases, leaving 10 bases between them. The DNA for the CDR3 is TGTGCCAGCAGTTTAACAGGGTGGGACACCGGGGAGCTGTTTTTT. Its protein is CASSLTGWDTGELFF.

V gene TRBV6-6 combines with J gene TRBJ1-5; D is perhaps TRBD1 (6 bases). Per the germline V gene, CDR1 is MNHNY and CDR2 is SVGAGI (reference sequence). V lost 7 bases and J 7 bases, leaving 17 bases between the germline ends. This CDR3 has 14 residues. Here the CDR3 reads CASNQNGGGQPQHF. In nucleotides, the CDR3 is TGTGCCAGCAACCAAAATGGGGGCGGGCAGCCCCAGCATTTT.

The CDR3 nucleotides are TGTGCCAGTAGTAAGAGCGGCCGTTCCTACAATGAGCAGTTCTTC. It codes for CASSKSGRSYNEQFF. This rearrangement joins TRBV19 to TRBJ2-1, with D maybe TRBD2 (5 bases). With 4 bases removed from V and 1 base from J, the gap between germline ends came to 11 bases. The germline gives CDR1 LNHDA, CDR2 SQIVND (reference sequence). The CDR3 totals 15 residues.

The rearrangement links TRBV18 to TRBJ2-1; TRBD2 might be the D (6 bases). The germline V gene encodes CDR1 KGHSH and CDR2 LQKENI. V gave up 3 bases and J gave up 5 bases, with 14 bases separating them. There are 15 residues in the CDR3. As DNA, the CDR3 is TGTGCCAGCTCACCGGGTCGGGGGTTTGACAATGAGCAGTTCTTC. This encodes CASSPGRGFDNEQFF.

V and J are TRBV30 and TRBJ1-6; 7 positions agree with TRBD1. The CDR3 runs to 13 residues. The germline CDR1 and CDR2 sequences are GTSNPN and SVGIG (reference sequence). V lost 4 bases to trimming and J lost 4 bases; unmatched junction nucleotides: 1. The CDR3 nucleotides read TGTGCCTGGACGGGACAGTATAATTCACCCCTCCACTTT. Protein sequence: CAWTGQYNSPLHF.

The CDR3: CASSTSGTDTQYF. The CDR3 nucleotides read TGTGCCAGCAGCACTAGCGGGACAGATACGCAGTATTTT. The chain has TRBV6-4 and TRBJ2-3; 9 bases match TRBD2. Trimming cost V 6 bases and J 3 bases; bases outside gene matches: 1. Germline V gene sequence: CDR1 MRHNA, CDR2 SNTAGT. The CDR3 length is 13 residues.

The rearrangement uses TRBV11-2 and TRBJ2-3; no clear D. This CDR3 contains 14 residues. Looked up from germline, CDR1 is SGHAT and CDR2 is FQNNGV. V lost 1 base and J lost 7, with 12 bases in between. CDR3: CASSLGYSSHTQYF. The DNA for the CDR3 is TGTGCCAGCAGCTTAGGGTACAGCTCGCATACGCAGTATTTT.

The V call is TRBV30, the J call TRBJ1-2; 9 bases fit TRBD1. This CDR3 comprises 14 residues. The V and J ends lost 0 bases and 8 bases, in that order; junction bases with no gene match: 7. Germline lookup yields CDR1 GTSNPN and CDR2 SVGIG (reference sequence). CDR3 coding DNA: TGTGCCTGGAGTGTACTAAGGACAGGGGCAGGCTACACCTTC. Translation: CAWSVLRTGAGYTF. Together with reference TRBV30 and TRBJ1-2, the CDR3 gives the full variable domain: SQTIHQWPATLVQPVGSPLSLECTVEGTSNPNLYWYRQAAGRGLQLLFYSVGIGQISSEVPQNLSASRPQDRQFILSSKKLLLSDSGFYLCAWSVLRTGAGYTFGSGTRLTVV.

This clone is a singleton in its sample. The chain uses TRBV7-7 and TRBJ1-2, with unresolved D. The V end lost 1 base, the J end lost 4 bases, and 16 bases lay between the germline ends. The CDR3 is made up of 16 amino acids. Germline lookup yields CDR1 SSHAT and CDR2 FNYEAQ (reference sequence). The CDR3 DNA reads TGTGCCAGCAGCTTAGAACCCGGTCGCAGCGGCTATGGCTACACCTTC. Its protein is CASSLEPGRSGYGYTF.

This CDR3 reads CASSPIPRGMNTEAFF. The CDR3 region has the DNA TGTGCCAGCAGCCCTATCCCCCGGGGTATGAACACTGAAGCTTTCTTT. The chain is built from TRBV5-4 and TRBJ1-1, with unresolved D. The germline V gene has CDR1 SGHNT and CDR2 YYREEE (reference sequence). Trimming shortened V by 4 bases and J by 0 bases, and 16 bases separated the two germline ends. This CDR3 contains 16 residues.

This clone appeared a single time. CDR3 in DNA: TGCGCCAGCAACCCTTCCGGGACAGGAGCCTACGAGCAGTACTTC. It is translated as CASNPSGTGAYEQYF. This sequence joins TRBV5-1 and TRBJ2-7; 8 bases fit TRBD1. This CDR3 spans 15 amino acids. V lost 6 bases to trimming and J lost 2 bases; unmatched junction nucleotides: 10. Germline V gene lookup returns CDR1 SGHRS and CDR2 YFSETQ.

This clone was counted a single time. J is TRBJ2-1 and V is TRBV2; D perhaps matches TRBD1 (5 bases). CDR1 is SNHLY, CDR2 FYNNEI, per germline. The CDR3 length is 14 residues. Trimming removed 11 bases from V and 5 bases from J, with 19 bases in between. The CDR3 here is CAGAIPGWDNEQFF. The CDR3 DNA reads as TGTGCCGGAGCCATACCAGGGTGGGACAATGAGCAGTTCTTC.

This chain connects TRBV19 to TRBJ2-1; D ambiguous. The length of the CDR3 is 15 residues. V lost 3 bases, J lost 3 bases, and 12 bases lay in between. The germline V gene has CDR1 LNHDA and CDR2 SQIVND (reference sequence). The CDR3 is CASSISDSGYNEQFF. The CDR3 DNA sequence: TGTGCCAGTAGTATCAGCGACTCCGGCTACAATGAGCAGTTCTTC.

The rearrangement joins TRBV7-9 to TRBJ2-5, with TRBD1 as a possible D gene (6 bases). CDR1 and CDR2 (germline): SEHNR, FQNEAQ (reference sequence). The CDR3 runs to 16 residues. V dropped 5 bases and J dropped 4 bases, with 20 bases sitting between them. Here the CDR3 reads CASSPPGTHQGETQYF. In DNA form, the CDR3 reads TGTGCCAGCAGCCCCCCCGGGACACACCAAGGAGAGACCCAGTACTTC.

The rearrangement uses TRBV5-1 and TRBJ1-1, with 9 bases identical to TRBD1. The CDR3 extends over 14 amino acids. CDR1 is SGHRS, CDR2 YFSETQ, per germline. V was clipped by 1 base and J by 4 bases; unmatched bases: 2. The CDR3 DNA is TGCGCCAGCAGCTTGACAGGGGGCGGCACTGAAGCTTTCTTT. Translating gives CASSLTGGGTEAFF.

The DNA of the CDR3 is TGCGCCAGCAGCCCTGGACAGGGTCGGCTACCCGGGGAGCTGTTTTTT. Protein product: CASSPGQGRLPGELFF. The chain employs TRBV5-1 and TRBJ2-2, with TRBD1 identical over 8 bases. Germline CDR1 is SGHRS and CDR2 is YFSETQ. The J segment lost 6 bases and the V segment lost 4 bases, leaving 11 bases of the junction unmatched. The CDR3 is 16 amino acids.

This clone was detected only once. The gene calls are TRBV2 and TRBJ2-1, with a possible D match to TRBD2 (5 bases). Germline V gene sequence: CDR1 SNHLY, CDR2 FYNNEI. The CDR3 contains 15 residues. V shed 7 bases and J shed 7 bases, with 20 bases lying between them. CDR3 in DNA: TGTGCCAGCACGGCCGAGGGAGTCACCCAGAATGAGCAGTTCTTC. It encodes CASTAEGVTQNEQFF.

This chain connects TRBV12-5 to TRBJ1-3; D gene ambiguous. With 5 bases removed from V and 0 bases from J, the gap between germline ends came to 17 bases. CDR3 length equals 17 residues. Germline V gives CDR1 LGHNT, CDR2 FRNRAP. CDR3 region: CASGPQNRHSSGNTIYF. The CDR3 DNA reads as TGTGCTAGTGGTCCCCAAAACCGACATAGCTCTGGAAACACCATATATTTT. The full variable domain, with the rest looked up from reference TRBV12-5 and TRBJ1-3, is DARVTQTPRHKVTEMGQEVTMRCQPILGHNTVFWYRQTMMQGLELLAYFRNRAPLDDSGMPKDRFSAEMPDATLATLKIQPSEPRDSAVYFCASGPQNRHSSGNTIYFGEGSWLTVV.

The V call is TRBV11-2, the J call TRBJ1-1; D unclear. The CDR3 runs 15 residues. The V end was cut by 2 bases, the J end by 1 base, with 11 bases between. Germline assignment: CDR1 SGHAT and CDR2 FQNNGV. The CDR3 sequence is CASSLWVTPNTEAFF. The CDR3 DNA reads as TGTGCCAGCAGCTTATGGGTGACACCGAACACTGAAGCTTTCTTT. Complete variable domain (other parts from reference TRBV11-2 and TRBJ1-1): EAGVAQSPRYKIIEKRQSVAFWCNPISGHATLYWYQQILGQGPKLLIQFQNNGVVDDSQLPKDRFSAERLKGVDSTLKIQPAKLEDSAVYLCASSLWVTPNTEAFFGQGTRLTVV.

The chain recombines TRBV10-2 with TRBJ1-1; TRBD1 matches 8 bases. V gave up 2 bases and J gave up 1 base; unmatched junction bases: 0. Germline V lookup: CDR1 WSHSY, CDR2 SAAADI. The CDR3 runs to 14 residues. In nucleotides, the CDR3 is TGCGCCAGCAGTGAGGGACAGGGGAACACTGAAGCTTTCTTT. It yields the protein CASSEGQGNTEAFF.

This sequence joins TRBV10-2 and TRBJ2-7; TRBD1 is a possible D gene (5 bases). Germline assignment: CDR1 WSHSY and CDR2 SAAADI. Trimming removed 4 bases from V and 1 base from J, with 11 bases in between. This CDR3 is built from 14 residues. This CDR3 reads CASSARRGSYEQYF. CDR3 DNA: TGCGCCAGCAGTGCGAGAAGGGGTTCCTACGAGCAGTACTTC.

The chain has TRBV7-2 and TRBJ2-5; 8 positions agree with TRBD1. The CDR3 runs 14 residues. V shed 5 bases and J 4 bases; nucleotides not matched to a gene: 6. Germline V gives CDR1 SGHTA, CDR2 FQGNSA. CDR3: CASSPRTGSETQYF. The CDR3 coding sequence is TGTGCCAGCAGCCCCCGGACAGGGTCAGAGACCCAGTACTTC.

J is TRBJ2-3 and V is TRBV13; D not certain. CDR1 and CDR2 (germline): PRHDT, FYEKMQ (reference sequence). V lost 5 bases to trimming and J lost 4 bases, with 7 bases between them. This CDR3 spans 12 amino acids. The CDR3 nucleotides read TGTGCCAGCAGCCCCCGGGCAGATACGCAGTATTTT. Protein product: CASSPRADTQYF.

This clone was seen once. The chain employs TRBV5-1 and TRBJ2-7; D not certain. From germline, CDR1 is SGHRS and CDR2 YFSETQ. Trimming stripped 0 bases from V and 1 base from J, with 20 bases between. The CDR3 spans 18 residues. CDR3 protein: CASSLEAGTPKRSYEQYF. The CDR3 nucleotides are TGCGCCAGCAGCTTGGAGGCCGGAACCCCGAAGAGGTCCTACGAGCAGTACTTC.

This chain connects TRBV6-7 to TRBJ1-1, with a possible D match to TRBD1 (6 bases). TRBV6-7 carries the ORF label, with uncertain function. CDR3 length equals 19 residues. V gave up 2 bases and J gave up 0 bases, with 22 bases separating them. The CDR3 coding sequence is TGTGCCAGCAGTTACCCCGTTTTAGGGGAGGGGGTACTGAACACTGAAGCTTTCTTT. It encodes CASSYPVLGEGVLNTEAFF.

The V call is TRBV30, the J call TRBJ1-1; 8 bases align to TRBD1. V shed 5 bases, J shed 3 bases, and the junction held 5 bases outside the gene matches. The CDR3 spans 13 residues. Per the germline V gene, CDR1 is GTSNPN and CDR2 is SVGIG (reference sequence). CDR3 amino acids: CAWGKTGDTEAFF. The CDR3 region has the DNA TGTGCCTGGGGGAAGACAGGGGACACTGAAGCTTTCTTT.

The chain is built from TRBV9 and TRBJ2-3, with 8 bases aligning to TRBD1. Germline trimming cut 1 base from V and 2 bases from J; bases unmatched to any gene: 3. Germline V gene lookup returns CDR1 SGDLS and CDR2 YYNGEE. The CDR3 runs to 15 residues. DNA for the CDR3: TGTGCCAGCAGCGTAAGACAGGGGAACACAGATACGCAGTATTTT. This codes for CASSVRQGNTDTQYF.